This T cell receptor beta chain was found in a study of PD-1 blockade in mismatch repair-deficient tumors. The assay was immunoSEQ multiplex PCR, and TCRdb's table has in-frame clones only and misses some. The data contain under 95,000 clones, approximately 80% of them singletons. There are 15 residues in the CDR3. Germline V gene sequence: CDR1 KGHSH, CDR2 LQKENI. V dropped 3 bases and J dropped 4; count of bases not matched to a gene: 4. The V gene is TRBV18, the J gene TRBJ2-1; 9 nucleotides line up with TRBD2. The material sequenced was peripheral blood, taken 44 weeks after starting pembrolizumab. The source of this sequence is an adult with mismatch repair-deficient cancer. CDR3 residues: CASSPLAGVYNEQFF. The CDR3 nucleotides are TGTGCCAGCTCACCTTTAGCGGGGGTATACAATGAGCAGTTCTTC.